Listed below are T cell receptor beta chains from one sample, sequenced in a study of blood T cell repertoires in COVID-19. Using immunoSEQ multiplex PCR, the repertoire was profiled, and TCRdb retains in-frame clones only, with some absent. Seen here are around 220,000 clones, over 75% observed once, and the top ten hold 1.9%. The sequenced sample consisted of peripheral blood. These receptors all come from a man aged 35-49 years with active or convalescent COVID-19. The CDR3 runs from the conserved cysteine through the conserved F or W. Each record gives: CDR3 length, V gene, CDR3 protein.

>15|TRBV2
CASSESRGYTGELFF
>15|TRBV6-4
CASSDSGGATDTQYF
>14|TRBV11-2
CASSWGQLQETQYF
>15|TRBV5-5
CASSPPAGSYNEQFF
>15|TRBV6-5
CASSYLAPSNQPQHF
>14|TRBV19
CASRKTGHINEQFF
>19|TRBV5-3
CARSLAGGRTKYTNYGYTF
>12|TRBV27
CASSLQGQGYTF
>15|TRBV2
CASGGQGAKGAEAFF
>14|TRBV19
CASSVELSNQPQHF
>14|TRBV7-9
CASSLDGGGQPQHF
>16|TRBV6-1
CASSGTGGAYSGEQFF
>15|TRBV30
CAWSIGGSSTDTQYF
>13|TRBV6-2/TRBV6-3
CASSWGRQGEAFF
>15|TRBV14
CASSHMPGQMRGYTF
>14|TRBV19
CASSIESRSGELFF
>15|TRBV11-2
CASSFRTSRTNEQFF
>14|TRBV27
CASSPGQGGQPQHF
>15|TRBV5-1
CASSLGQGVQETQYF
>15|TRBV7-9
CASSSGTSGAYEQYF
>14|TRBV24-1
CATSETARSYGYTF
>14|TRBV6-1
CASSETGIGSPLHF
>15|TRBV27
CASSLRQGWGSGYTF
>15|TRBV27
CASSYTDRVAYGYTF
>16|TRBV7-2
CASSTWTRPYQETQYF
>13|TRBV27
CASSLIQGSGYTF
>13|TRBV2
CASSAPVGNTIYF
>13|TRBV12-3/TRBV12-4
CASSSPADTEAFF
>14|TRBV19
CASSRQRTNGEAFF
>14|TRBV9
CASSLTGGGGGYTF
>14|TRBV27
CASSLAFKSQPQHF
>16|TRBV28
CASSPRQSYSNQPQHF
>15|TRBV28
CASRPQGTFNEKLFF
>13|TRBV6-5
CASSYGRGQPQHF
>14|TRBV27
CASCLRGDAYEQYF
>16|TRBV4-1
CASSLGDRTTNEKLFF
>15|TRBV28
CASTLDPSSYNEQFF
>14|TRBV9
CASSTGGGGQPQHF
>15|TRBV14
CASSPKTGRSETQYF
>15|TRBV5-1
CASSLSGEPEGEQFF
>17|TRBV3-1/TRBV3-2
CASSQAASWTLGNTIYF
>16|TRBV18
CASSPSTVSNTGELFF
>15|TRBV9
CASSTFGQGPTEAFF
>15|TRBV5-6
CASSLGQGAWYGYTF
>15|TRBV6-6
CASRDSTGGVTEAFF
>15|TRBV25-1
CASSDPSGGNTEAFF
>13|TRBV27
CASMVAGNTEAFF
>14|TRBV5-6
CASSLGQALEGYTF
>16|TRBV7-4
CASSLADRAGANVLTF
>14|TRBV6-2/TRBV6-3
CASSWAQANEKLFF
>15|TRBV27
CASSIAGTGNTEAFF
>14|TRBV18
CASSQTGGNQPQHF
>14|TRBV6-5
CASSYSAGRTEAFF
>14|TRBV5-1
CASSSVTGDTEAFF
>15|TRBV27
CASSPAGGLGTEAFF